The rows below give T cell receptor beta chains drawn from one sample of a study of beta chain features in type 1 diabetes. TCRdb's table, derived via immunoSEQ multiplex PCR, lists solely in-frame clones and lacks some. The sample holds around 14,000 clones; 55% to 70% are singletons and the top ten take about 0.57%. Input material: stem cell memory CD4+ T cells from blood. The source of these receptors is a woman aged 18-29 years with type 1 diabetes. Both conserved end residues are part of each CDR3. A D gene is named only where the DNA matches it firmly. Rows give clone size only sometimes, using once, few, many, or a class for an expanded clone.

CDR3 protein	CDR3 DNA	V gene	J gene	D gene	clone size
CASSLRGRANEQYF	TGTGCCAGCAGCTTAAGGGGCAGGGCAAACGAGCAGTACTTC	TRBV7-2	TRBJ2-7	.	.
CASSLRAGAGNEQFF	TGTGCCAGCAGTCTGAGAGCGGGAGCAGGAAATGAGCAGTTCTTC	TRBV9	TRBJ2-1	TRBD2	few
CASSLDSGVGYTF	TGTGCCAGCAGCTTAGATTCGGGGGTTGGCTACACCTTC	TRBV7-9	TRBJ1-2	.	.
CASSMQGNQPQHF	TGTGCCAGTAGTATGCAGGGAAATCAGCCCCAGCATTTT	TRBV19	TRBJ1-5	.	once
CASSYLGSEKLFF	TGTGCCAGCAGTTATTTAGGGAGTGAAAAACTGTTTTTT	TRBV6-5	TRBJ1-4	.	.
CASSRGQGGSYNEQFF	TGCGCCAGCAGCCGAGGACAGGGAGGGTCCTACAATGAGCAGTTCTTC	TRBV4-3	TRBJ2-1	.	once
CASSEPVGSVERGRETQYF	TGCGCCAGCAGCGAGCCAGTAGGGTCTGTCGAGCGGGGGAGAGAGACCCAGTACTTC	TRBV4-1	TRBJ2-5	TRBD2	.
CASSLRGQIDEQFF	TGTGCCAGCAGCTTACGGGGACAGATCGATGAGCAGTTCTTC	TRBV7-9	TRBJ2-1	TRBD1	.
CATSRRLAGGDEQYF	TGTGCCACCAGCAGACGACTAGCGGGAGGGGACGAGCAGTACTTC	TRBV15	TRBJ2-7	TRBD2	.
CASSPSVTGAGEQYF	TGTGCCAGCAGTCCCTCTGTCACAGGGGCGGGAGAGCAGTACTTC	TRBV27	TRBJ2-7	.	few
CASSLGGLGSDSYEQYF	TGTGCCAGCAGCTTAGGCGGGTTGGGCTCCGACTCCTACGAGCAGTACTTC	TRBV7-9	TRBJ2-7	.	.
CASSPSSGRYNEQFF	TGTGCCAGCAGCCCCTCTAGCGGGAGGTACAATGAGCAGTTCTTC	TRBV6-5	TRBJ2-1	TRBD2	.
CASSVAHSYEQYF	TGTGCCAGCAGTGTCGCTCACTCCTACGAGCAGTACTTC	TRBV28	TRBJ2-7	.	.
CASSVRRVDRNIQYF	TGTGCCAGCAGTGTCCGCAGGGTTGACCGAAACATTCAGTACTTC	TRBV2	TRBJ2-4	.	.
CASSLSRGNEQYF	TGTGCCAGCAGCTTATCTCGGGGGAACGAGCAGTACTTC	TRBV7-9	TRBJ2-7	.	.
CASSGGIPQGWDTQYF	TGTGCCAGCAGTGGGGGCATCCCCCAGGGATGGGATACGCAGTATTTT	TRBV6-1	TRBJ2-3	.	.
CASSSQNWSSYNEQFF	TGTGCCAGCAGCTCTCAGAACTGGAGCTCCTACAATGAGCAGTTCTTC	TRBV5-6	TRBJ2-1	.	few
CASSGAGGADTQYF	TGTGCCAGCAGTGGGGCGGGGGGGGCAGATACGCAGTATTTT	TRBV6-5	TRBJ2-3	TRBD2	.
CASSAQLAPETQYF	TGCGCCAGCAGCGCGCAACTAGCTCCAGAGACCCAGTACTTC	TRBV5-1	TRBJ2-5	.	few
CASSLIGRDGYTF	TGTGCCAGCAGCTTAATAGGGCGGGATGGCTACACCTTC	TRBV7-9	TRBJ1-2	.	.
CASSQTVGREDTIYF	TGTGCCAGCAGCCAAACGGTCGGCAGGGAGGACACCATATATTTT	TRBV4-2	TRBJ1-3	.	.
CASSGGRGGNEQFF	TGTGCCAGCAGTGGAGGGAGAGGGGGTAATGAGCAGTTCTTC	TRBV6-4	TRBJ2-1	.	.
CATSREYRVKDYGYTF	TGTGCCACCAGCAGAGAATACAGGGTTAAGGACTATGGCTACACCTTC	TRBV15	TRBJ1-2	.	.
CASSPTDRNQPQHF	TGTGCCAGCTCACCAACCGACAGGAATCAGCCCCAGCATTTT	TRBV18	TRBJ1-5	.	.
CASNPSMNTEAFF	TGTGCCAGCAACCCAAGCATGAACACTGAAGCTTTCTTT	TRBV7-9	TRBJ1-1	.	.
CASSQVASGSIGEQYF	TGTGCCAGCAGCCAAGTCGCTAGCGGGAGTATCGGGGAGCAGTACTTC	TRBV14	TRBJ2-7	TRBD2	few
CASSNGQGAYLVYEQYF	TGTGCCAGCAGCAATGGACAGGGAGCGTATCTCGTGTACGAGCAGTACTTC	TRBV21-1	TRBJ2-7	.	once
CASSFRGTYLAESYNEQFF	TGTGCCAGCAGCTTCCGGGGGACCTATTTAGCGGAGTCGTACAATGAGCAGTTCTTC	TRBV5-6	TRBJ2-1	.	.
CASRPSSGNEQYF	TGTGCCAGCAGACCCAGTTCCGGGAACGAGCAGTACTTC	TRBV6-5	TRBJ2-7	.	.
CASSLERTGRAFF	TGTGCCAGCAGCTTAGAGAGGACAGGGAGGGCTTTCTTT	TRBV11-2	TRBJ1-1	TRBD1	few
CASRFQGADTQYF	TGTGCCAGCAGGTTCCAGGGGGCAGATACGCAGTATTTT	TRBV7-2	TRBJ2-3	TRBD1	.
CASSVGWTIYNEQFF	TGTGCCAGCAGCGTAGGCTGGACTATCTACAATGAGCAGTTCTTC	TRBV9	TRBJ2-1	.	few
CASSLEGQGLREQYF	TGTGCCAGCAGCTTGGAGGGACAGGGCCTTCGGGAGCAGTACTTC	TRBV7-2	TRBJ2-7	TRBD1	.
CASSLDSDYSPLHF	TGTGCCAGCAGCTTGGACAGTGATTATTCACCCCTCCACTTT	TRBV7-2	TRBJ1-6	.	.
CASKMDLGDTDTQYF	TGTGCCAGCAAAATGGATCTAGGGGACACAGATACGCAGTATTTT	TRBV5-4	TRBJ2-3	.	.
CASSQLETPAEAFF	TGTGCCAGCAGCCAATTAGAAACCCCCGCTGAAGCTTTCTTT	TRBV4-2	TRBJ1-1	.	.
CASSSQVPSGANVLTF	TGTGCCAGCAGCTCTCAGGTTCCCTCTGGGGCCAACGTCCTGACTTTC	TRBV5-6	TRBJ2-6	.	.
CASSQPGQHTEAFF	TGTGCCAGCAGTCAACCGGGACAGCACACTGAAGCTTTCTTT	TRBV28	TRBJ1-1	TRBD1	.
CASSRLRFGGSSYNEQFF	TGTGCCAGCAGCCGTCTCCGGTTCGGGGGGAGCTCCTACAATGAGCAGTTCTTC	TRBV7-2	TRBJ2-1	TRBD2	.
CASSQGLDILTSRQYF	TGCGCCAGCAGCCAAGGATTGGACATCCTGACTTCGCGGCAGTACTTC	TRBV4-3	TRBJ2-7	.	few
CASSQENRVRGYTF	TGTGCCAGCAGCCAAGAAAACAGGGTTCGTGGCTACACCTTC	TRBV14	TRBJ1-2	.	.
CASRHGAGSVTQYF	TGCGCCAGCAGGCACGGAGCGGGGTCGGTGACCCAGTACTTC	TRBV5-1	TRBJ2-5	TRBD2	.
CASTSGVSGSYEQYF	TGTGCCAGCACCTCCGGGGTTAGTGGCTCCTACGAGCAGTACTTC	TRBV6-5	TRBJ2-7	.	.
CASRRTATNEKLFF	TGTGCCAGCAGACGGACAGCAACTAATGAAAAACTGTTTTTT	TRBV2	TRBJ1-4	.	.
CASSRMGGGDNEQFF	TGTGCCAGCAGCCGAATGGGTGGAGGGGATAATGAGCAGTTCTTC	TRBV4-2	TRBJ2-1	.	.
CASRGGRTQYF	TGTGCCAGCCGGGGGGGGCGGACCCAGTACTTC	TRBV2	TRBJ2-5	TRBD2	.
CASSSTGQTYGYTF	TGTGCCAGCAGCTCAACGGGACAGACCTATGGCTACACCTTC	TRBV5-4	TRBJ1-2	TRBD1	.
CASSPNYNEQFF	TGTGCCAGCAGCCCAAACTACAATGAGCAGTTCTTC	TRBV11-3	TRBJ2-1	.	.
CSVGRVAGLTGELFF	TGCAGCGTGGGTCGAGTAGCGGGTCTCACCGGGGAGCTGTTTTTT	TRBV29-1	TRBJ2-2	TRBD2	few
CAWSVQGGNDYGYTF	TGTGCCTGGAGTGTACAAGGGGGCAATGACTATGGCTACACCTTC	TRBV30	TRBJ1-2	TRBD1	.
CASSLPSGRKNIQYF	TGTGCCAGCAGCTTACCTAGCGGGAGGAAAAACATTCAGTACTTC	TRBV7-2	TRBJ2-4	TRBD2	.
CASSLSHRGTYEQYF	TGTGCCAGCAGTTTGTCCCACAGGGGGACCTACGAGCAGTACTTC	TRBV28	TRBJ2-7	TRBD1	.
CATRTGANTGELFF	TGTGCCACCCGGACAGGGGCGAACACCGGGGAGCTGTTTTTT	TRBV19	TRBJ2-2	TRBD1	.
CASSDAGLAGGFEQFF	TGTGCCAGCAGCGACGCGGGACTAGCGGGAGGATTTGAGCAGTTCTTC	TRBV5-4	TRBJ2-1	TRBD2	few
CASSEQGAGTEAFF	TGTGCCAGCAGCGAACAGGGGGCTGGGACTGAAGCTTTCTTT	TRBV7-9	TRBJ1-1	TRBD1	.